These T cell receptor beta chains were read from a single sample in a study of CD8 T cells in Susac syndrome. TCRdb redid the calling of the immunoSEQ multiplex PCR reads with MiXCR, one entry per CDR3 protein. Among under 80,000 distinct CDR3 sequences listed, roughly 91% were seen once. The source material was CD4+ T cells from PBMCs. The receptor source for this set is a human donor with Susac syndrome. CDR3s include the opening cysteine and the closing phenylalanine or tryptophan. D genes are given only for firm matches. For some rows the clone size is stated as once, few or many, or as a class when expanded; others skip it.

d_gene: NA; v_gene: TRBV20-1; abundance: NA; j_gene: TRBJ1-5; CDR3aa: CSARAGQGGQPQHF; CDR3nt: TGCAGTGCTAGAGCTGGCCAGGGAGGTCAGCCCCAGCATTTT
d_gene: NA; v_gene: TRBV18; abundance: NA; j_gene: TRBJ1-3; CDR3aa: CASSPPGASGNTIYF; CDR3nt: TGTGCCAGCTCACCACCAGGAGCCAGTGGAAACACCATATATTTT
d_gene: NA; v_gene: TRBV12-2; abundance: NA; j_gene: TRBJ1-3; CDR3aa: CASRSRMLPTSPPCYRDTIYF; CDR3nt: TGTGCAAGTCGCTCCAGGATGCTCCCAACCTCTCCCCCTTGTTATAGGGACACCATATATTTT
d_gene: TRBD1; v_gene: TRBV27; abundance: NA; j_gene: TRBJ1-1; CDR3aa: CASSFQGARVNTEAFF; CDR3nt: TGTGCCAGCAGTTTCCAGGGGGCGAGGGTGAACACTGAAGCTTTCTTT
d_gene: NA; v_gene: TRBV6-2/TRBV6-3; abundance: NA; j_gene: TRBJ2-5; CDR3aa: CASRPPGQIVTTQYF; CDR3nt: TGTGCCAGCAGACCTCCGGGGCAGATTGTTACGACCCAGTACTTC
d_gene: TRBD1; v_gene: TRBV29-1; abundance: NA; j_gene: TRBJ1-1; CDR3aa: CSVQAGGMGGTEAFF; CDR3nt: TGCAGCGTCCAGGCAGGGGGCATGGGAGGGACTGAAGCTTTCTTT
d_gene: TRBD2; v_gene: TRBV6-2/TRBV6-3; abundance: NA; j_gene: TRBJ2-7; CDR3aa: CASSTGGDPLEQYF; CDR3nt: TGTGCCAGCAGTACCGGGGGGGACCCCCTCGAGCAGTACTTC
d_gene: NA; v_gene: TRBV3-1; abundance: NA; j_gene: TRBJ1-2; CDR3aa: CASSQGSQRYGYTF; CDR3nt: TGTGCCAGCAGCCAAGGTTCCCAGCGCTATGGCTACACCTTC
d_gene: NA; v_gene: TRBV6-5; abundance: NA; j_gene: TRBJ1-5; CDR3aa: CASSYSSYSNQPQHF; CDR3nt: TGTGCCAGCAGTTATTCCAGCTATAGCAATCAGCCCCAGCATTTT
d_gene: NA; v_gene: TRBV2; abundance: NA; j_gene: TRBJ1-1; CDR3aa: CASIRDGWAEVFF; CDR3nt: TGTGCCAGCATTAGGGACGGCTGGGCTGAAGTTTTCTTT
d_gene: NA; v_gene: TRBV20-1; abundance: NA; j_gene: TRBJ1-2; CDR3aa: CSARNAGRFTFGYTF; CDR3nt: TGCAGTGCTAGAAACGCCGGACGGTTCACCTTTGGCTACACCTTC
d_gene: NA; v_gene: TRBV2; abundance: NA; j_gene: TRBJ2-5; CDR3aa: CASAVARETQYF; CDR3nt: TGTGCCAGCGCGGTTGCTAGGGAGACCCAGTACTTC
d_gene: TRBD2; v_gene: TRBV18; abundance: NA; j_gene: TRBJ2-3; CDR3aa: CASSPFASGSGADTQYF; CDR3nt: TGTGCCAGCTCACCATTCGCTAGCGGGAGTGGAGCAGATACGCAGTATTTT
d_gene: TRBD2; v_gene: TRBV12-3/TRBV12-4; abundance: few; j_gene: TRBJ2-7; CDR3aa: CASSFSGSLYEQYF; CDR3nt: TGTGCCAGCAGTTTTAGCGGGAGTCTCTACGAGCAGTACTTC
d_gene: NA; v_gene: TRBV20-1; abundance: NA; j_gene: TRBJ1-6; CDR3aa: CSARGPISPLHF; CDR3nt: TGCAGTGCTAGAGGTCCTATTTCACCCCTCCACTTT
d_gene: NA; v_gene: TRBV6-5; abundance: NA; j_gene: TRBJ2-1; CDR3aa: CASKGRNYNEQFF; CDR3nt: TGTGCCAGCAAGGGACGAAACTACAATGAGCAGTTCTTC
d_gene: NA; v_gene: TRBV6-5; abundance: NA; j_gene: TRBJ1-6; CDR3aa: CASSYSGGRSPLHF; CDR3nt: TGTGCCAGCAGTTACTCCGGGGGAAGGTCACCCCTCCACTTT